Described below is a single T cell receptor (beta chain) sequence and its context. Its antigen is not known. In replicate PCRs of sorted subsets, approximately 200 ng DNA, tens of thousands of T cell genomes, was used. Clones were read by immunoSEQ multiplex PCR, and TCRdb kept only the in-frame ones, dropping some. The table records about 680,000 clones, 92% of them present only once. The naive CD8 subset, CD45RO-negative cells positively selected for CCR7, excluded terminally differentiated effector memory CD45RA+ cells. These data are taken from a study of shared clonotypes between healthy human individuals. The wider study: Donors had three CD4 naive, three CD4 memory, two CD8 naive and one CD8 memory plate apiece.

Findings and limits, study-wide: It was the non-shared clonotypes that had lower generation probabilities than clonotypes shared by all four donors. Naive CD4 clonotypes overlapped across a handful of donors at about 5.2%.

The sequence was collected from a young man in good health. The sample consisted of naive CD8+ T cells sorted from blood.

The DNA of the CDR3 is TGTGCCAGCAGTGAAGACGAAGGCCTCATTTGGGGCTACACCTTC. It yields the protein CASSEDEGLIWGYTF. The chain couples TRBV6-1 to TRBJ1-2; no firm D call. V was cut by 1 base and J by 8 bases, with 17 bases left in between. Germline values: CDR1 MNHNS, CDR2 SASEGT. CDR3 length equals 15 residues.